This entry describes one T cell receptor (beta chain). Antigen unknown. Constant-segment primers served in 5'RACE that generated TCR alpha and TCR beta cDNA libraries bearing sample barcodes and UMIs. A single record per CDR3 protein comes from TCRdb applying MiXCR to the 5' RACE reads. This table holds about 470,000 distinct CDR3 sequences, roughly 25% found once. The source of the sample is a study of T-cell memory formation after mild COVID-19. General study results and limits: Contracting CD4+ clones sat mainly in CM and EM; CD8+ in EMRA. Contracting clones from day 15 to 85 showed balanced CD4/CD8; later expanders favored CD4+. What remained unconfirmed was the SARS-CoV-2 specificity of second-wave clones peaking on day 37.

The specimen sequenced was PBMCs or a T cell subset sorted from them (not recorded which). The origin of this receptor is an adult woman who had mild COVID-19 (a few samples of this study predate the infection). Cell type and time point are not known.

In DNA form, the CDR3 reads TGTGCCAGTAGTATCCGGGCAGCGAGCACAGATACGCAGTATTTT. Translated, it gives CASSIRAASTDTQYF. The chain uses TRBV19 and TRBJ2-3; unclear D gene. V lost 3 bases and J 0 bases, leaving 10 bases between the germline ends. Germline CDR1 reads LNHDA; CDR2 reads SQIVND (reference sequence). The CDR3 is 15 amino acids.